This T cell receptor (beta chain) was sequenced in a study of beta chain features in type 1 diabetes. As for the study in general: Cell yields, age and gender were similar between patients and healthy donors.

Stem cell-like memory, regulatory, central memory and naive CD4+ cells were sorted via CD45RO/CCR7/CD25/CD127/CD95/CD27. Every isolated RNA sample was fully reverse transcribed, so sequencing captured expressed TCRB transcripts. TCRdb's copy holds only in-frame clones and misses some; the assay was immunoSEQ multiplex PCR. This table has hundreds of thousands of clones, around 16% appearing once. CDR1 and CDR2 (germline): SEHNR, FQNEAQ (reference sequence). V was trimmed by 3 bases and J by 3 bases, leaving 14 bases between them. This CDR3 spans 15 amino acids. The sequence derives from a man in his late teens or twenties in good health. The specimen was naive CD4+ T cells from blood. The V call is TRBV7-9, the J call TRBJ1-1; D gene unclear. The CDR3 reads CASSFSRSVDTEAFF. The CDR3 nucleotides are TGTGCCAGCAGCTTTAGCAGGTCCGTGGACACTGAAGCTTTCTTT.